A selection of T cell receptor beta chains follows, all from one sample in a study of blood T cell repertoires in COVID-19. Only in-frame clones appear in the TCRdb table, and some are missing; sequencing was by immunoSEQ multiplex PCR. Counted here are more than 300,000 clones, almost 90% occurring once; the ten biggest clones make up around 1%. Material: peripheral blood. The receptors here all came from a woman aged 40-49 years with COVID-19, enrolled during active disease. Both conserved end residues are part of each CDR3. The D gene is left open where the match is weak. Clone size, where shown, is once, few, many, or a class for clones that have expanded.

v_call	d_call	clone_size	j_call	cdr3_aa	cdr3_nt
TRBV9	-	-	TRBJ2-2	CASSALQANTGELFF	TGTGCCAGCAGCGCCTTACAAGCGAACACCGGGGAGCTGTTTTTT
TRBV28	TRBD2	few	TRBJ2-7	CATSRGAYEQYF	TGTGCCACCTCGCGGGGGGCCTACGAGCAGTACTTC
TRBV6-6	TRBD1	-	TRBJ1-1	CASSNTGQGNTEAFF	TGTGCCAGCAGTAATACCGGACAGGGGAACACTGAAGCTTTCTTT
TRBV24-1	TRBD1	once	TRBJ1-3	CATKPGQGVFSGNTIYF	TGTGCCACCAAACCGGGACAGGGGGTCTTCTCTGGAAACACCATATATTTT
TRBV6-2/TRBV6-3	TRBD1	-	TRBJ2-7	CASSSQGDPSYEQYF	TGTGCCAGCAGTTCACAGGGGGATCCTTCCTACGAGCAGTACTTC
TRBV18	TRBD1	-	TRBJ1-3	CASSPRGGRQGLSGNTIYF	TGTGCCAGCTCACCAAGGGGGGGCCGACAGGGGCTATCTGGAAACACCATATATTTT
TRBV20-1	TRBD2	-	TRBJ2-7	CSASGALSGAFYEQYF	TGCAGTGCTAGTGGGGCGCTTAGCGGGGCCTTCTACGAGCAGTACTTC
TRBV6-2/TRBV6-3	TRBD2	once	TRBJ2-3	CASSSRGLAGGPTDTQYF	TGTGCCAGCAGTTCAAGAGGACTAGCGGGGGGGCCGACAGATACGCAGTATTTT
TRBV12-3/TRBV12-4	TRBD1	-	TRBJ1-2	CASSIRGYGYTF	TGTGCCAGCAGTATCAGGGGGTATGGCTACACCTTC
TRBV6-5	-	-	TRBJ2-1	CASRLGEGYYNEQFF	TGTGCCAGCCGCCTAGGAGAGGGATACTACAATGAGCAGTTCTTC